Shown below are 27 T cell receptor beta chains from a single sample sequenced in a study of T cells in Graves' hyperthyroidism and ophthalmopathy. Researchers took RNA transcripts and amplified the TCR beta CDR3 regions from them. The TCR CDR3 was amplified in a first-round RT-PCR using the HTBI primer set. One entry per CDR3 protein, called by TCRdb with MiXCR from the multiplex PCR reads. The repertoire holds 450,000 to 500,000 distinct CDR3 sequences, with roughly 23% as singletons. Sample: blood. These receptors were obtained from a woman aged 70-85 years with Graves' ophthalmopathy.

The chain employs TRBV20-1 and TRBJ2-7; D is perhaps TRBD1 (7 bases). The CDR3 runs to 13 residues. Trimming left V 3 bases short and J 2 bases short, with 11 bases between. Germline loops: CDR1 DFQATT, CDR2 SNEGSKA (reference sequence). CDR3 nucleotide sequence: TGCAGTGCTAGGGGCGGGACAGCCTACGAGCAGTACTTC. This codes for CSARGGTAYEQYF.

This rearrangement joins TRBV6-2 or TRBV6-3 to TRBJ1-3; possibly TRBD1 for D (5 bases). The germline V gene encodes CDR1 MNHEY and CDR2 SVGEGT. V shed 2 bases and J shed 4 bases, with 12 bases lying between them. This CDR3 comprises 15 residues. In DNA form, the CDR3 reads TGTGCCAGCAGTTACACAAGGGGAACGGGAAACACCATATATTTT. It codes for CASSYTRGTGNTIYF.

This clonotype was counted only a few times. The chain carries TRBV7-2 and TRBJ2-3, with TRBD2 matching 7 bases. Germline-derived CDR1 and CDR2 are SGHTA and FQGNSA. This CDR3 is 13 amino acids long. J gave up 11 bases and V 2 bases, and 7 bases lay outside the gene matches. CDR3 DNA: TGTGCCAGCAGCTTATGGGAGGGGCAGGGGCAGTATTTT. Translation: CASSLWEGQGQYF. The full variable domain, in which reference TRBV7-2 and TRBJ2-3 provide the parts outside the CDR3, is GAGVSQSPSNKVTEKGKDVELRCDPISGHTALYWYRQSLGQGLEFLIYFQGNSAPDKSGLPSDRFSAERTGGSVSTLTIQRTQQEDSAVYLCASSLWEGQGQYFGPGTRLTVL.

This clonotype showed up just a few times. The chain joins TRBV20-1 to TRBJ2-2, with D possibly matching TRBD2 (6 bases). The germline V gene has CDR1 DFQATT and CDR2 SNEGSKA (reference sequence). The CDR3 contains 14 residues. V lost 1 base and J lost 4, with 10 bases in between. CDR3 DNA: TGCAGTGCTAGAGTGGGGGGAGTCACCGGGGAGCTGTTTTTT. It encodes CSARVGGVTGELFF.

The rearrangement joins TRBV19 to TRBJ2-2; D not resolved. Germline V gene data show CDR1 as LNHDA and CDR2 as SQIVND (reference sequence). Trimming removed 3 bases from V and 1 base from J, with 6 bases in between. The CDR3 is 14 residues long. The CDR3 DNA sequence: TGTGCCAGTAGTATTGTCGGGAACACCGGGGAGCTGTTTTTT. Its translation: CASSIVGNTGELFF.

The count of this clonotype is one. Being one base from a much bigger clone, this may be a read error. This rearrangement joins TRBV12-3 or TRBV12-4 to TRBJ2-1; 7 nucleotides match TRBD1. The CDR3 loop spans 15 amino acids. V trimming: 7 bases; J trimming: 0 bases; junction bases outside the gene matches: 6. The CDR3 reads CASNQQGISYNEQFF. In DNA, the CDR3 is TGTGCCAGCAATCAACAGGGGATCTCCTACAATGAGCAGTTCTTC.

This clonotype showed up just a few times. V gene TRBV4-1 combines with J gene TRBJ2-7; 7 bases are a match to TRBD1. This CDR3 contains 14 residues. The germline V gene encodes CDR1 MGHRA and CDR2 YSYEKL. Germline trimming cut 4 bases from V and 3 bases from J; bases unmatched to any gene: 6. CDR3: CASSRGQGVYEQYF. The CDR3 DNA is TGCGCCAGCAGCCGGGGGCAGGGGGTCTACGAGCAGTACTTC.

The sample holds many counts of this clonotype. The gene calls are TRBV7-2 and TRBJ2-4; maybe TRBD2 (5 bases). With 2 bases removed from V and 7 bases from J, the gap between germline ends came to 12 bases. This CDR3 is 14 amino acids long. CDR1 and CDR2 (germline): SGHTA, FQGNSA. The CDR3 sequence: CASSLRGIVNIQYF. The CDR3 coding sequence is TGTGCCAGCAGCTTACGAGGGATCGTTAACATTCAGTACTTC.

The DNA for the CDR3 is TGTGCCAGCAGCCGGGACAGGGGGATCTTAGGTGGCTACACCTTC. Its protein is CASSRDRGILGGYTF. The chain uses TRBV6-1 and TRBJ1-2; TRBD1 matches 11 bases. In germline, CDR1 is MNHNS, CDR2 SASEGT. Trimming took 6 bases from V and 7 from J; bases not matched to a gene: 10. There are 15 residues in the CDR3.

For the CDR3, the DNA is TGTGCCATCAGTGAAGGGAGTGGGTCCTACGAGCAGTACTTC. Amino acid sequence: CAISEGSGSYEQYF. The chain employs TRBV10-3 and TRBJ2-7; possible D gene TRBD2, 5 bases. Germline CDR1 ENHRY, CDR2 SYGVKD. Trimming removed 3 bases from V and 1 base from J, with 10 bases in between. This CDR3 has 14 amino acids.

The CDR3 nucleotides are TGTGCCAGCAGCCAAGTGAGGAGGGGCACAGATACGCAGTATTTT. Protein sequence: CASSQVRRGTDTQYF. The V and J genes are TRBV3-1 and TRBJ2-3; possible D gene TRBD2, 6 bases. CDR3 length equals 15 residues. The germline V and J ends were trimmed by 1 base and 1 base, with 9 bases remaining between them. The V gene's germline CDR1 is LGHDT and CDR2 YNNKEL (reference sequence).

The chain links TRBV6-5 to TRBJ2-2, with a weak D call TRBD2 (5 bases). The CDR3 is made up of 15 amino acids. The V end was cut by 4 bases, the J end by 3 bases, with 12 bases between. CDR1 MNHEY and CDR2 SVGAGI come from the germline V gene. The CDR3 sequence: CASSSQQLDTGELFF. CDR3 DNA: TGTGCCAGCAGTTCCCAGCAACTAGACACCGGGGAGCTGTTTTTT.

The V call is TRBV20-1, the J call TRBJ1-1; 8 bases are a match to TRBD1. The germline CDR1 and CDR2 sequences are DFQATT and SNEGSKA (reference sequence). V trimming: 4 bases; J trimming: 4 bases; junction bases outside the gene matches: 8. The length of the CDR3 is 14 residues. CDR3 in amino acids: CSATPGQGVTEAFF. The CDR3 coding sequence is TGCAGTGCTACCCCAGGACAGGGCGTCACTGAAGCTTTCTTT.

J is TRBJ1-2 and V is TRBV10-3; the D is unclear. The CDR3 covers 14 residues. Germline CDR1 ENHRY, CDR2 SYGVKD. Trimming took 2 bases from V and 0 from J, leaving 7 bases between them. The CDR3 DNA reads TGTGCCATCAGTGAGACGATCTCTAACTATGGCTACACCTTC. The encoded protein is CAISETISNYGYTF.

This clonotype was picked up many times. This chain links TRBV2 with TRBJ1-5; 7 bases fit TRBD1. V was pared by 3 bases and J by 7 bases, with 6 bases of the junction left unmatched. Germline-derived CDR1 and CDR2 are SNHLY and FYNNEI. This CDR3 spans 14 amino acids. The CDR3 DNA reads TGTGCCAGCAGTGACGACAGGGCAAGACAGCCCCAGCATTTT. Translation: CASSDDRARQPQHF.

Concerning this clonotype: A much larger clone differs by one base, so this may be a read error. J is TRBJ2-1 and V is TRBV2; D is possibly TRBD1 (6 bases). The germline gives CDR1 SNHLY, CDR2 FYNNEI. Trimming left V 6 bases short and J 8 bases short, with 11 bases between. This CDR3 is built from 12 residues. In nucleotides, the CDR3 is TGTGCCAGCAGGGACAGTATCGATGAGCAGTTCTTC. This translates into CASRDSIDEQFF.

This clonotype was counted ten times or more. The chain couples TRBV12-3 or TRBV12-4 to TRBJ2-2; TRBD2 matches 9 bases. The ends lost 6 bases at V and 1 base at J; junction bases unmatched: 3. CDR3 length: 15 amino acids. CDR3 in amino acids: CASRASGENTGELFF. The CDR3 DNA is TGTGCCAGCAGGGCTAGCGGGGAGAACACCGGGGAGCTGTTTTTT.

The rearrangement joins TRBV20-1 to TRBJ1-5, with TRBD1 matching 10 bases. The germline CDR1 and CDR2 sequences are DFQATT and SNEGSKA (reference sequence). The CDR3 length is 16 residues. After removal of 6 bases from V and 0 bases from J, the junction contained 8 bases not matched to a gene. The CDR3 DNA follows: TGCAGTGCCCCGACAGGGGGCGGATATAGCAATCAGCCCCAGCATTTT. It codes for CSAPTGGGYSNQPQHF.

V and J are TRBV6-2 or TRBV6-3 and TRBJ2-7, with D maybe TRBD2 (5 bases). Looked up from germline, CDR1 is MNHEY and CDR2 is SVGEGT. The CDR3 runs 14 residues. Trimming took 5 bases from V and 3 from J, leaving 14 bases between them. CDR3 nucleotides: TGTGCCAGCAGTCTTACTAGAGCGGACTACGAGCAGTACTTC. This gives the protein CASSLTRADYEQYF.

In DNA form, the CDR3 reads TGCAGTGCTAGATTAGCGGGAGTGGGTGAGCAGTTCTTC. Its translation is CSARLAGVGEQFF. The V gene is TRBV20-1, the J gene TRBJ2-1; 9 bases agree with TRBD2. CDR3 size: 13 residues. Germline V lookup: CDR1 DFQATT, CDR2 SNEGSKA (reference sequence). J gave up 9 bases and V 2 bases, and 5 bases lay outside the gene matches.

This clonotype has at least ten counts. The chain combines TRBV20-1 with TRBJ1-2; D may be TRBD1 (5 bases). This CDR3 is 13 amino acids long. Between the trimmed V and J ends, which lost 3 bases and 2 bases, there was a span of 10 bases. CDR1 and CDR2 (germline): DFQATT, SNEGSKA (reference sequence). CDR3 loop: CSARARQNYGYTF. As DNA, the CDR3 is TGCAGTGCTAGGGCCCGACAGAACTATGGCTACACCTTC.

The chain couples TRBV19 to TRBJ2-7, with D possibly TRBD1 on 5 matching bases. V was clipped by 4 bases and J by 2 bases, with 15 bases between them. Per germline, CDR1 LNHDA and CDR2 SQIVND (reference sequence). This CDR3 spans 15 amino acids. CDR3 sequence (DNA): TGTGCCAGTAGTACCATAGACAGAAGGGCCTACGAGCAGTACTTC. Its protein is CASSTIDRRAYEQYF.

This clonotype was recorded at least ten times. The chain recombines TRBV20-1 with TRBJ2-7; tentative D call: TRBD2 (5 bases). The germline V gene encodes CDR1 DFQATT and CDR2 SNEGSKA (reference sequence). The CDR3 is 16 residues long. The V end lost 0 bases, the J end lost 1 base, and 16 bases lay between the germline ends. DNA for the CDR3: TGCAGTGCTAGAGATACTCCCAGGAGGCCGTCCTACGAGCAGTACTTC. Translating it yields CSARDTPRRPSYEQYF.

This clonotype has a handful of counts. The gene calls are TRBV10-2 and TRBJ2-5; 11 nucleotides align to TRBD2. V was pared by 2 bases and J by 5 bases, with 4 bases of the junction left unmatched. Germline loops: CDR1 WSHSY, CDR2 SAAADI. The CDR3 covers 15 residues. CDR3 protein: CASSETSGSGETQYF. CDR3 nucleotides: TGCGCCAGCAGTGAGACTAGCGGGAGTGGCGAGACCCAGTACTTC.

V and J are TRBV7-2 and TRBJ1-1, with a possible D match to TRBD1 (5 bases). The CDR3 consists of 15 residues. Germline CDR1 is SGHTA and CDR2 is FQGNSA. The V and J ends lost 1 base and 2 bases respectively, with 11 bases between them. As DNA, the CDR3 is TGTGCCAGCAGCTTAGTTTTAACAGGAAACACTGAAGCTTTCTTT. Amino acids: CASSLVLTGNTEAFF.

This clonotype was seen more than once but under ten times. V gene TRBV28 combines with J gene TRBJ1-2; tentatively, D is TRBD1 (5 bases). CDR3 length: 17 residues. The germline V and J ends were trimmed by 4 bases and 4 bases, with 22 bases remaining between them. CDR1 is MDHEN, CDR2 SYDVKM, per germline. CDR3 sequence: CASSSTGRSPPSYGYTF. The CDR3 DNA is TGTGCCAGCAGTTCGACGGGACGGTCCCCGCCTTCCTATGGCTACACCTTC.

The gene calls are TRBV2 and TRBJ2-4; D is tentatively TRBD1 or TRBD2 (6 bases each). V shed 8 bases and J shed 0 bases, with 17 bases lying between them. Germline CDR1 is SNHLY and CDR2 is FYNNEI. The CDR3 runs 16 residues. The CDR3 spells CASGGRQSLAKNIQYF. CDR3 nucleotide sequence: TGTGCCAGCGGGGGGCGGCAGAGCCTAGCCAAAAACATTCAGTACTTC.